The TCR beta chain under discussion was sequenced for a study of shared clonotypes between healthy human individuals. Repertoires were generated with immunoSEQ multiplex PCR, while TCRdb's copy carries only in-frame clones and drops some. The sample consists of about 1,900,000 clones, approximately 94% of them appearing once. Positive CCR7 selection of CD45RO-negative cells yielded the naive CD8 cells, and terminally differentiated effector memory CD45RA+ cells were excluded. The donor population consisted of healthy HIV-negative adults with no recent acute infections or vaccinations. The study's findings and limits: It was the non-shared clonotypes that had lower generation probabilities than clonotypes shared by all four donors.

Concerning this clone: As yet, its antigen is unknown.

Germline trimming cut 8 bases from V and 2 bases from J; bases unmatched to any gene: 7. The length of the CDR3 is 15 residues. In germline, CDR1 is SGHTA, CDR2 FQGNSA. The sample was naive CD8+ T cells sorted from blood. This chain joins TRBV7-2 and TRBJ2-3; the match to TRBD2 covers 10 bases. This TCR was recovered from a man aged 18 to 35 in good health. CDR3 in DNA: TGTGCCAGCGGACCTAGCGGGGGCTACACAGATACGCAGTATTTT. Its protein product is CASGPSGGYTDTQYF.